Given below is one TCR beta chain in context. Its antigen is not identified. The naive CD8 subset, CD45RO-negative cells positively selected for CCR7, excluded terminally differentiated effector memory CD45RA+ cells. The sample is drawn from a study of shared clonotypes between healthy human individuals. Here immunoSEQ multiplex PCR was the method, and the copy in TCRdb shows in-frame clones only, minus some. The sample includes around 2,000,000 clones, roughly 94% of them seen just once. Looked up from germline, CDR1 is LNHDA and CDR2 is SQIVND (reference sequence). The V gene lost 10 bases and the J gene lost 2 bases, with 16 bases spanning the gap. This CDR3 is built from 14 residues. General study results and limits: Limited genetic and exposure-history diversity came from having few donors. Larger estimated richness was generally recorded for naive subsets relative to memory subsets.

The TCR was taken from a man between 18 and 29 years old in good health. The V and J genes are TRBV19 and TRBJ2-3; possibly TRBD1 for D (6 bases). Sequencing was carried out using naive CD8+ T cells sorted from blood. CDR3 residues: CATVDRYFTDTQYF. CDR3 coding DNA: TGTGCCACCGTTGACAGGTATTTCACAGATACGCAGTATTTT.